The count of the clone carrying this T cell receptor beta chain is one. Sequenced by immunoSEQ multiplex PCR; TCRdb stores in-frame clones only, minus some. The sample contains some 150,000 clones, 70% to 90% of which appear only once. These data belong to a study of blood T cell repertoires in COVID-19. Sequencing input: PBMCs or T cells enriched from blood (not recorded which). The clonotype was recovered from a woman between 40 and 55 years old who had recovered from COVID-19.

The CDR3: CASGLGHRTEAFF. In DNA, the CDR3 is TGTGCTAGTGGTTTGGGGCACAGGACTGAAGCTTTCTTT. The chain joins TRBV12-5 to TRBJ1-1, with D possibly being TRBD1 (5 bases). With 1 base removed from V and 5 bases from J, the gap between germline ends came to 8 bases. CDR1 is LGHNT and CDR2 is FRNRAP in the germline V gene. The CDR3 sequence is 13 residues long.